Below are 22 T cell receptor beta chains sequenced from a single sample in a study of blood T cell repertoires in COVID-19. The table came from immunoSEQ multiplex PCR; TCRdb's copy has only in-frame clones and leaves some out. The table includes around 220,000 clones, under 90% detected once. Source material: peripheral blood. The receptors derive from a man aged 30 to 45 with active or convalescent COVID-19.

V and J are TRBV4-3 and TRBJ2-1; the match to TRBD1 covers 8 bases. Germline CDR1 reads LGHNA; CDR2 reads YSLEER. V trimming: 3 bases; J trimming: 6 bases; junction bases outside the gene matches: 1. There are 13 residues in the CDR3. The CDR3 protein is CASSQDRANEQFF. The CDR3 region has the DNA TGCGCCAGCAGCCAGGACAGGGCCAATGAGCAGTTCTTC.

J is TRBJ1-1 and V is TRBV7-2; D perhaps matches TRBD1 (6 bases). The CDR3 sequence is 12 residues long. The ends were cut back, 1 base at V and 8 bases at J, with 8 bases in the middle. Germline CDR1 SGHTA, CDR2 FQGNSA. The CDR3 nucleotides are TGTGCCAGCAGCTTAGGGGGACACGAAGCTTTCTTT. Protein product: CASSLGGHEAFF.

This clone came up once. V usage is TRBV29-1 and J usage is TRBJ1-1, with D perhaps TRBD1 (6 bases). CDR3 length equals 13 residues. Germline CDR1 reads SQVTM; CDR2 reads ANQGSEA. The ends were cut back, 6 bases at V and 1 base at J, with 12 bases in the middle. Written as DNA, the CDR3 is TGCAGCGTGCTCGGGACACCGAACACTGAAGCTTTCTTT. This translates into CSVLGTPNTEAFF.

The chain joins TRBV27 to TRBJ2-3, with D perhaps matching TRBD2 (6 bases). V shed 4 bases and J shed 5 bases, with 13 bases lying between them. Germline V gene data show CDR1 as MNHEY and CDR2 as SMNVEV (reference sequence). This CDR3 has 14 residues. The CDR3 coding sequence is TGTGCCAGCAGTTCCCTGGAGGGCATAGATACGCAGTATTTT. Translated: CASSSLEGIDTQYF.

The chain joins TRBV29-1 to TRBJ2-5; TRBD2 matches 13 bases. The length of the CDR3 is 17 residues. CDR1 and CDR2 (germline): SQVTM, ANQGSEA. Germline trimming cut 7 bases from V and 0 bases from J; bases unmatched to any gene: 11. The CDR3 sequence: CSAEGGTSGIHQETQYF. CDR3 bases: TGCAGCGCCGAGGGGGGGACTAGCGGGATCCACCAAGAGACCCAGTACTTC.

The chain carries TRBV2 and TRBJ2-7; D might be TRBD1 (6 bases). Germline CDR1 SNHLY, CDR2 FYNNEI. V lost 7 bases and J 3 bases, leaving 16 bases between the germline ends. The CDR3 has 14 amino acids. The CDR3 DNA is TGTGCCAGCATTAAGACAGGCCTTAGCTACGAGCAGTACTTC. Residues: CASIKTGLSYEQYF.

The chain combines TRBV27 with TRBJ2-1; 8 bases are shared with TRBD2. The CDR3 runs 16 residues. With V trimmed by 6 bases and J by 0 bases, 7 bases remained unmatched. Germline V gene data show CDR1 as MNHEY and CDR2 as SMNVEV (reference sequence). CDR3 sequence (DNA): TGTGCCAGCAGAACGCCCGGGACTAGCTCCTACAATGAGCAGTTCTTC. It specifies CASRTPGTSSYNEQFF.

The sample holds one count of this clone. V and J are TRBV14 and TRBJ2-7; 10 nucleotides match TRBD2. Germline CDR1 reads SGHDN; CDR2 reads FVKESK. V lost 4 bases, J lost 5 bases, and 11 bases stayed unmatched. This CDR3 region has 16 residues. CDR3 nucleotide sequence: TGTGCCAGCAGCCGAACCCACATAGCGGGAGGTGACGAGCAGTACTTC. This encodes CASSRTHIAGGDEQYF.

The CDR3 DNA is TGTGCCAGCAGCTTAGCTAGCGGGGGGAATAGAGATACGCAGTATTTT. Its translation: CASSLASGGNRDTQYF. The chain joins TRBV7-2 to TRBJ2-3, with TRBD2 matching over 10 bases. Trimming took 0 bases from V and 5 from J; bases not matched to a gene: 5. There are 16 residues in the CDR3. Germline V gene lookup returns CDR1 SGHTA and CDR2 FQGNSA.

The chain uses TRBV5-1 and TRBJ2-3; TRBD1 aligns across 7 bases. Germline lookup yields CDR1 SGHRS and CDR2 YFSETQ. Unmatched junction bases numbered 7, after V lost 0 bases and J lost 3 bases. The CDR3 contains 16 residues. The CDR3 DNA sequence: TGCGCCAGCAGCTTGGCCGGTACCAGGGGGACAGATACGCAGTATTTT. Translated: CASSLAGTRGTDTQYF.

The chain is built from TRBV9 and TRBJ1-1; no reliable D call. V lost 3 bases to trimming and J lost 10 bases, with 10 bases between them. From germline, CDR1 is SGDLS and CDR2 YYNGEE. This CDR3 spans 11 amino acids. The CDR3 protein is CASSAISGAFF. The CDR3 bases are TGTGCCAGCAGCGCCATTAGCGGAGCTTTCTTT.

V gene TRBV2 combines with J gene TRBJ2-7, with a weak D call TRBD2 (6 bases). Germline CDR1 reads SNHLY; CDR2 reads FYNNEI. The CDR3 runs to 14 residues. The V gene lost 4 bases and the J gene lost 2 bases, with 12 bases spanning the gap. CDR3 sequence reads: CASSGGVRPYEQYF. The CDR3 DNA reads TGTGCCAGCAGTGGGGGGGTCAGGCCCTACGAGCAGTACTTC.

The rearrangement joins TRBV19 to TRBJ1-5; 8 nucleotides agree with TRBD1. The CDR3 runs to 15 residues. Germline-derived CDR1 and CDR2 are LNHDA and SQIVND (reference sequence). V was pared by 3 bases and J by 5 bases, with 6 bases of the junction left unmatched. CDR3 nucleotides: TGTGCCAGTAGTATCTCGGACAGGGCCCATCAGCCCCAGCATTTT. This sequence encodes CASSISDRAHQPQHF.

The chain recombines TRBV7-9 with TRBJ2-5; 7 bases map to TRBD1. The CDR3 contains 14 residues. Germline V CDR1 and CDR2: SEHNR, FQNEAQ (reference sequence). The V gene end was trimmed by 5 bases and the J gene end by 4 bases; junction bases not matched to a gene: 7. DNA of the CDR3: TGTGCCAGCAGCCCAACCCGGACAGGAGAGACCCAGTACTTC. Protein sequence: CASSPTRTGETQYF.

CDR3 protein: CASSLSAGGRGTEAFF. The CDR3 nucleotides are TGTGCCAGCAGTTTATCGGCGGGAGGGCGAGGTACTGAAGCTTTCTTT. This chain uses TRBV27 with TRBJ1-1; D unclear. This CDR3 spans 16 amino acids. Germline V gene sequence: CDR1 MNHEY, CDR2 SMNVEV (reference sequence). V was pared by 0 bases and J by 5 bases, with 16 bases between.

This chain connects TRBV18 to TRBJ2-5; 10 nucleotides align to TRBD2. There are 15 residues in the CDR3. The germline V gene has CDR1 KGHSH and CDR2 LQKENI. Trimming took 3 bases from V and 4 from J; bases not matched to a gene: 5. Here the CDR3 DNA reads TGTGCCAGCTCACCGCTAGCGGGGGCCGTAGAGACCCAGTACTTC. Its translation: CASSPLAGAVETQYF.

This chain uses TRBV5-5 with TRBJ1-2; 7 bases line up with TRBD1. Germline V gene sequence: CDR1 SGHKS, CDR2 YYEKEE (reference sequence). The junction had 9 bases not matched to a gene; V was cut back by 7 bases and J by 0 bases. The CDR3 sequence is 15 residues long. The CDR3 reads CASFPPDRANYGYTF. CDR3 DNA sequence: TGTGCCAGCTTCCCCCCCGACAGGGCTAACTATGGCTACACCTTC.

This chain joins TRBV10-3 and TRBJ1-2; tentatively, D is TRBD1 (5 bases). From germline, CDR1 is ENHRY and CDR2 SYGVKD. CDR3 length: 13 amino acids. Trimming cost V 6 bases and J 4 bases, with 12 bases left between them. The CDR3 here is CAIRDGQGYGYTF. The CDR3 coding sequence is TGTGCCATCAGGGACGGGCAGGGCTATGGCTACACCTTC.

This clone was counted between two and nine times. The chain is built from TRBV30 and TRBJ1-2; TRBD1 matches at 11 bases. The germline gives CDR1 GTSNPN, CDR2 SVGIG (reference sequence). The CDR3 is 15 residues long. V lost 3 bases, J lost 2 bases, and 5 bases stayed unmatched. The chain's CDR3 is CAWRDRGLRNYGYTF. Here the CDR3 DNA reads TGTGCCTGGAGGGACAGGGGGCTGCGGAACTATGGCTACACCTTC.

This clone was recorded only once. J is TRBJ2-1 and V is TRBV10-1; D call uncertain. Per the germline V gene, CDR1 is WNHNN and CDR2 is SYGVQD (reference sequence). The germline V and J ends were trimmed by 9 bases and 0 bases, with 12 bases remaining between them. The CDR3 length is 14 residues. CDR3 protein: CASTAKSSYNEQFF. The CDR3 DNA follows: TGCGCCAGTACCGCTAAGAGCTCCTACAATGAGCAGTTCTTC.

This clone was seen only once. The genes are TRBV9 and TRBJ2-7, with D maybe TRBD2 (6 bases). The CDR3 is 14 amino acids. V dropped 0 bases and J dropped 0 bases, with 7 bases sitting between them. Looked up from germline, CDR1 is SGDLS and CDR2 is YYNGEE. The CDR3 here is CASSVGRDSYEQYF. The CDR3 DNA follows: TGTGCCAGCAGCGTAGGGAGGGACTCCTACGAGCAGTACTTC.

The CDR3 reads CASRIAGGVDTQYF. The DNA for the CDR3 is TGTGCCAGCAGGATAGCGGGGGGGGTAGATACGCAGTATTTT. The chain has TRBV2 and TRBJ2-3, with 11 nucleotides matching TRBD2. Trimming cost V 6 bases and J 5 bases; bases outside gene matches: 4. The CDR3 has 14 residues. Germline V lookup: CDR1 SNHLY, CDR2 FYNNEI. The full variable domain, with the rest looked up from reference TRBV2 and TRBJ2-3, is EPEVTQTPSHQVTQMGQEVILRCVPISNHLYFYWYRQILGQKVEFLVSFYNNEISEKSEIFDDQFSVERPDGSNFTLKIRSTKLEDSAMYFCASRIAGGVDTQYFGPGTRLTVL.